The 18 T cell receptor beta chains below come from one sample, sequenced in a study of shared clonotypes between healthy human individuals. The method was immunoSEQ multiplex PCR; TCRdb's version includes in-frame clones alone and lacks a portion of them. The top ten hold around 24% of the sample, which has roughly 890,000 clones, nearly 95% seen once. The naive CD8 subset, CD45RO-negative cells positively selected for CCR7, excluded terminally differentiated effector memory CD45RA+ cells. The sample was naive CD8+ T cells sorted from blood. These receptors all stem from a man between 25 and 39 years old in good health.

The chain carries TRBV11-3 and TRBJ1-5, with 12 positions matching TRBD1. CDR1 SGHNT and CDR2 YENEEA come from the germline V gene. This CDR3 has 18 amino acids. The ends lost 3 bases at V and 1 base at J; junction bases unmatched: 7. The CDR3 DNA follows: TGTGCCAGCAGCTTTCCGGGACAGGGGGCGGGGAGCAATCAGCCCCAGCATTTT. This codes for CASSFPGQGAGSNQPQHF.

This clone appeared a few times. This chain links TRBV11-2 with TRBJ1-3, with D unclear. This CDR3 contains 19 residues. Germline V gene sequence: CDR1 SGHAT, CDR2 FQNNGV. Trimming shortened V by 5 bases and J by 0 bases, and 23 bases separated the two germline ends. The CDR3 DNA sequence: TGTGCCAGCAGCCTGCTTTCTCTAACCAGACTGGACTCTGGAAACACCATATATTTT. This sequence encodes CASSLLSLTRLDSGNTIYF. Complete variable domain (other parts from reference TRBV11-2 and TRBJ1-3): EAGVAQSPRYKIIEKRQSVAFWCNPISGHATLYWYQQILGQGPKLLIQFQNNGVVDDSQLPKDRFSAERLKGVDSTLKIQPAKLEDSAVYLCASSLLSLTRLDSGNTIYFGEGSWLTVV.

The chain carries TRBV29-1 and TRBJ2-2; D unresolved. The CDR3 is 11 amino acids. Between the trimmed V and J ends, which lost 5 bases and 6 bases, there was a span of 7 bases. The V gene's germline CDR1 is SQVTM and CDR2 ANQGSEA. The CDR3 DNA sequence: TGCAGCGTTTACGGGTCCGGGGAGCTGTTTTTT. It yields the protein CSVYGSGELFF.

The chain carries TRBV10-3 and TRBJ2-1; TRBD2 aligns across 13 bases. The CDR3 has 20 residues. Germline values: CDR1 ENHRY, CDR2 SYGVKD. V dropped 2 bases and J dropped 8; count of bases not matched to a gene: 18. CDR3 sequence (DNA): TGTGCCATCAGTGAGCCCACGTTAACTCGACTAGCGGGAGGTATGGATGAGCAGTTCTTC. It translates to CAISEPTLTRLAGGMDEQFF.

The chain joins TRBV29-1 to TRBJ2-1; possible D gene TRBD2, 5 bases. Germline lookup yields CDR1 SQVTM and CDR2 ANQGSEA. V lost 0 bases and J lost 0, with 15 bases in between. This CDR3 spans 17 amino acids. The CDR3 DNA follows: TGCAGCGTTGAAGATCCCAGCGGTACAAACTCCTACAATGAGCAGTTCTTC. Translating it yields CSVEDPSGTNSYNEQFF.

The chain is built from TRBV9 and TRBJ2-1; 8 positions match TRBD1. Per germline, CDR1 SGDLS and CDR2 YYNGEE. The CDR3 is 16 residues long. Germline trimming cut 2 bases from V and 4 bases from J; bases unmatched to any gene: 8. The CDR3, as DNA: TGTGCCAGCAGCGTTCCCTCCGGGACAGGTTACAATGAGCAGTTCTTC. Translating gives CASSVPSGTGYNEQFF.

Note on this clone: Germline is not matched at one junction end, which may reflect a read error. The chain employs TRBV4-1 and TRBJ2-2; 7 positions match TRBD1. Germline values: CDR1 MGHRA, CDR2 YSYEKL. The CDR3 length is 16 residues. In nucleotides, the CDR3 is TGCGTCAGCAGCCAAGTGACAGGGCAGAACACCGGGGAGCTGTTTTTT. Amino acids: CVSSQVTGQNTGELFF.

The chain carries TRBV7-6 and TRBJ2-1; TRBD1 is a possible D gene (6 bases). The germline CDR1 and CDR2 sequences are SGHVS and FNYEAQ. Trimming pared 5 bases from V and 8 bases from J, leaving 19 bases between. The CDR3 is 15 residues long. CDR3 DNA: TGTGCCAGCAGCCTGACAGCTTCATCAGGGGATGAGCAGTTCTTC. Protein: CASSLTASSGDEQFF.

This chain uses TRBV7-3 with TRBJ2-5; 8 positions agree with TRBD1. The V gene end was trimmed by 4 bases and the J gene end by 4 bases; junction bases not matched to a gene: 8. The germline V gene has CDR1 SGHTA and CDR2 FQGTGA. The CDR3 consists of 15 residues. CDR3 bases: TGTGCCAGCAGCTCCGGACAGGGTGTAGGAGAGACCCAGTACTTC. This sequence encodes CASSSGQGVGETQYF.

This chain uses TRBV14 with TRBJ1-1; D gene uncertain. V was trimmed by 1 base and J by 5 bases, leaving 5 bases between them. This CDR3 is 12 amino acids long. Germline V gene lookup returns CDR1 SGHDN and CDR2 FVKESK. The CDR3, as DNA: TGTGCCAGCAGCCAAGGGAGGACTGAAGCTTTCTTT. Its protein product is CASSQGRTEAFF.

Turning to this clone: This sample also contains other DNA sequences that code for the same CDR3. This chain connects TRBV5-1 to TRBJ2-3; the D call may be TRBD1 or TRBD2 (5 bases each). CDR3 size: 14 residues. The germline V gene has CDR1 SGHRS and CDR2 YFSETQ. The germline V and J ends were trimmed by 1 base and 6 bases, with 12 bases remaining between them. CDR3 DNA: TGCGCCAGCAGCTTGTTGTCAGGGACGGATACGCAGTATTTT. This codes for CASSLLSGTDTQYF. The whole variable domain, filled in from reference TRBV5-1 and TRBJ2-3, reads KAGVTQTPRYLIKTRGQQVTLSCSPISGHRSVSWYQQTPGQGLQFLFEYFSETQRNKGNFPGRFSGRQFSNSRSEMNVSTLELGDSALYLCASSLLSGTDTQYFGPGTRLTVL.

V is TRBV29-1 and J is TRBJ2-7; D tentatively reads TRBD1 or TRBD2 (7 bases each). The V and J ends lost 2 bases and 5 bases respectively, with 16 bases between them. The CDR3 runs 14 residues. From germline, CDR1 is SQVTM and CDR2 ANQGSEA. For the CDR3, the DNA is TGCAGCGTTGAATTCAGGGGGGGGAGTAACGAGCAGTACTTC. Amino acid sequence: CSVEFRGGSNEQYF.

The rearrangement uses TRBV4-1 and TRBJ2-5; 12 bases map to TRBD1. Losses at the gene ends were 3 bases for V and 4 bases for J; bases not matched to a gene: 6. The CDR3 has 16 amino acids. From germline, CDR1 is MGHRA and CDR2 YSYEKL. The CDR3 region has the DNA TGCGCCAGCAGCCAGCTCCCGGGACAGGGGGCAGAGACCCAGTACTTC. As protein: CASSQLPGQGAETQYF.

The chain employs TRBV29-1 and TRBJ2-2; no clear D gene. V shed 3 bases and J shed 3 bases, with 11 bases lying between them. The CDR3 extends over 14 amino acids. CDR1 is SQVTM and CDR2 is ANQGSEA in the germline V gene. The CDR3 here is CSVELPLDTGELFF. The DNA of the CDR3 is TGCAGCGTTGAGTTGCCGCTCGACACCGGGGAGCTGTTTTTT.

This clone is a singleton in its sample. The chain combines TRBV27 with TRBJ1-1; D is possibly TRBD1 (5 bases). Trimming removed 5 bases from V and 4 bases from J, with 17 bases in between. This CDR3 comprises 15 residues. CDR1 MNHEY and CDR2 SMNVEV come from the germline V gene (reference sequence). CDR3 DNA: TGTGCCAGCAGTAGCCTCCAGGGATTCGGCACTGAAGCTTTCTTT. This gives the protein CASSSLQGFGTEAFF.

The V call is TRBV11-2, the J call TRBJ2-1; no clear D. Germline CDR1 SGHAT, CDR2 FQNNGV. V was pared by 0 bases and J by 0 bases, with 12 bases between. The CDR3 sequence is 17 residues long. The CDR3 nucleotides read TGTGCCAGCAGCTTAGATACCGGCAGACGCTCCTACAATGAGCAGTTCTTC. Protein product: CASSLDTGRRSYNEQFF.

The gene calls are TRBV6-1 and TRBJ2-1; D is perhaps TRBD1 (5 bases). The CDR3 length is 13 residues. V dropped 2 bases and J dropped 9 bases, with 11 bases sitting between them. Germline CDR1 reads MNHNS; CDR2 reads SASEGT. CDR3 protein: CASSEWGFGEQFF. The DNA for the CDR3 is TGTGCCAGCAGTGAATGGGGCTTTGGTGAGCAGTTCTTC.

Worth noting for this clone: In the same sample, other DNA sequences code for this CDR3. Here the CDR3 DNA reads TGTGCCAGCAGCTTAGAAGTCCCCTACGAGCAGTACTTC. Its protein product is CASSLEVPYEQYF. This chain uses TRBV11-2 with TRBJ2-7; D is unresolved. Trimming cost V 0 bases and J 2 bases, with 5 bases left between them. Germline-derived CDR1 and CDR2 are SGHAT and FQNNGV. The CDR3 sequence is 13 residues long.